This T cell receptor beta chain originates from a study of regulatory T cells in long-lasting Graves disease. The V and J ends lost 0 bases and 1 base respectively, with 9 bases between them. Germline values: CDR1 LNHDA, CDR2 SQIVND (reference sequence). The CDR3 is made up of 15 amino acids. CDR3-region Arm-PCR and iRepertoire HTBI primers produced the TCR beta libraries. TCRdb called the multiplex PCR reads again in MiXCR, with one record for every CDR3 protein. The sample yields some 440,000 distinct CDR3 sequences, around 20% seen once. A remark on this clonotype: The antigen is not known.

Time point denoted: persistent/refractory GD, antithyroid drugs over 5 years with positive TRAb. With RNA extracted from PBMCs as input, the TCR library was made. In this cohort, patients came from an endocrinology department located in Xi'an, China. The collection involved drawing roughly 9 milliliters of peripheral blood into EDTA tubes. Overall study results and limits: It was peripheral blood alone, not thyroid tissue, that was studied. For persistent Graves' patients, TCR diversity was lower than for newly diagnosed ones.

The sequences come from peripheral blood mononuclear cells (PBMCs), collected when the disease was refractory, from a patient treated with antithyroid drugs. The chain joins TRBV19 to TRBJ1-1; no clear D gene. The TCR originated in a female donor with Graves disease. CDR3 bases: TGTGCCAGTAGTATAGACCTCACAGAGAACACTGAAGCTTTCTTT. Its protein is CASSIDLTENTEAFF.